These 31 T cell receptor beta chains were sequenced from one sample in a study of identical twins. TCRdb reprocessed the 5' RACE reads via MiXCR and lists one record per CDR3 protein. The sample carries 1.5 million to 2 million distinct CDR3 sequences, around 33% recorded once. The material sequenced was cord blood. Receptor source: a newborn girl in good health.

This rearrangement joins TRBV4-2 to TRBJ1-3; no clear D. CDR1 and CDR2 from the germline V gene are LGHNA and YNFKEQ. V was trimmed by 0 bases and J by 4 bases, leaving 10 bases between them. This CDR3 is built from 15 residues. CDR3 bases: TGTGCCAGCAGCCAAGATCCGGGCCCGGGAAACACCATATATTTT. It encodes CASSQDPGPGNTIYF.

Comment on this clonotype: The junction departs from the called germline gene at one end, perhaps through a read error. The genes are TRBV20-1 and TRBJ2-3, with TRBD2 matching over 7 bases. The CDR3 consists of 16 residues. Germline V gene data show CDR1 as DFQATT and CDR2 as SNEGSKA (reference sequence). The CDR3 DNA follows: TGCAGTGTTAGAGTCCTTTCTAGCGGTAGCACAGATACGCAGTATTTT. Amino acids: CSVRVLSSGSTDTQYF.

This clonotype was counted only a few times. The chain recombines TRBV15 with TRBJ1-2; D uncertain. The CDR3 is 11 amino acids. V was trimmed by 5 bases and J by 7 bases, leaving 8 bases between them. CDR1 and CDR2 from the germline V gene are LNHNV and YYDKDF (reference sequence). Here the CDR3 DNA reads TGTGCCACCAGCGCTGGGATTGGCTACACCTTC. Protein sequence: CATSAGIGYTF.

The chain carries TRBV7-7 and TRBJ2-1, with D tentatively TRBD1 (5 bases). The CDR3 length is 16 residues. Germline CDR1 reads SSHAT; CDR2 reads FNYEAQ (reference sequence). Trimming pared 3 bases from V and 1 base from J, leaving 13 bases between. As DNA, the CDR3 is TGTGCCAGCAGCTTTTCCAGGGTTGAGTCCTACAATGAGCAGTTCTTC. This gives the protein CASSFSRVESYNEQFF.

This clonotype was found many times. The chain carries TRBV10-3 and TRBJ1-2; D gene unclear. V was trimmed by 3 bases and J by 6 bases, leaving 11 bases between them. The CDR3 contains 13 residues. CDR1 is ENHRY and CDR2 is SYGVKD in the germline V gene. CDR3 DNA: TGTGCCATCAGTGATGGGCCTAGGGATGGCTACACCTTC. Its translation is CAISDGPRDGYTF.

The CDR3 region is CASSDRQGGNEQFF. The DNA for the CDR3 is TGTGCCAGCAGTGACCGACAGGGGGGAAATGAGCAGTTCTTC. The chain uses TRBV2 and TRBJ2-1; TRBD1 agrees at 9 bases. V gave up 3 bases and J gave up 7 bases; unmatched junction bases: 4. The CDR3 covers 14 residues. Germline CDR1 SNHLY, CDR2 FYNNEI.

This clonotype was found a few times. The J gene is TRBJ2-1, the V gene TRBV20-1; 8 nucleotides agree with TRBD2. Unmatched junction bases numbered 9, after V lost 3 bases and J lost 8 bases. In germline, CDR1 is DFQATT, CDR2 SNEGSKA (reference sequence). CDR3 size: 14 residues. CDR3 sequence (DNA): TGCAGTGCTAGCACCAATAGCGGGATGGATGAGCAGTTCTTC. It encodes CSASTNSGMDEQFF.

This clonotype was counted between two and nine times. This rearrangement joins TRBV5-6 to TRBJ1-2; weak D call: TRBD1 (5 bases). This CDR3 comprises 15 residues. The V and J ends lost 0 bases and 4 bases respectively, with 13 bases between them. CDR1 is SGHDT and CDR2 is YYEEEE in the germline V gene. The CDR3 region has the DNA TGTGCCAGCAGCTTGGTGGGACGGACCCTCTATGGCTACACCTTC. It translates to CASSLVGRTLYGYTF. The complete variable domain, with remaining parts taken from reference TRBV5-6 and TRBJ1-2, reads DAGVTQSPTHLIKTRGQQVTLRCSPKSGHDTVSWYQQALGQGPQFIFQYYEEEERQRGNFPDRFSGHQFPNYSSELNVNALLLGDSALYLCASSLVGRTLYGYTFGSGTRLTVV.

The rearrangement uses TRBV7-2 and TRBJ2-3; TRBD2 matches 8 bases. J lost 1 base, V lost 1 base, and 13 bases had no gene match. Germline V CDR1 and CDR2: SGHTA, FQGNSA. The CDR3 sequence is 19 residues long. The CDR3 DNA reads TGTGCCAGCAGCTTAGGACTAGCGCCCATCAGGAGCGGCACAGATACGCAGTATTTT. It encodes CASSLGLAPIRSGTDTQYF.

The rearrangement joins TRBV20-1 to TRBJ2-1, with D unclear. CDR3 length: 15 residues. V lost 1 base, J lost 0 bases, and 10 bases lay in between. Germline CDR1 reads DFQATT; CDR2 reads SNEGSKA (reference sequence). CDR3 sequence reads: CSARGLASSYNEQFF. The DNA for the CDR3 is TGCAGTGCTAGAGGACTTGCGAGCTCCTACAATGAGCAGTTCTTC.

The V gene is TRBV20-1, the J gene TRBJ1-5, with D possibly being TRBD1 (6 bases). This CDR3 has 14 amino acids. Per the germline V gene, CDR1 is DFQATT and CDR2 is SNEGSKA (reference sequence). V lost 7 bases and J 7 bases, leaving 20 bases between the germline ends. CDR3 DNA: TGCAGTGGAGGCATACAGGGATCGGGGCAGCCCCAGCATTTT. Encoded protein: CSGGIQGSGQPQHF.

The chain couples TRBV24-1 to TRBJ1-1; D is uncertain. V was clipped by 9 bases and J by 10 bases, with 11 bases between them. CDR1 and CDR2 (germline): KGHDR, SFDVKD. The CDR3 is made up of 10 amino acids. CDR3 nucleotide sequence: TGTGCCACCCGCGAGGTGGTAGCTTTCTTT. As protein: CATREVVAFF.

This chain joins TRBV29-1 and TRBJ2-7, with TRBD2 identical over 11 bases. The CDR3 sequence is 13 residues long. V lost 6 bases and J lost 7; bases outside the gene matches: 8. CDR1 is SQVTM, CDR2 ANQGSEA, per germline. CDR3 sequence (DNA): TGCAGCGTATTTAGCGGGAGGGTGGGAGAGCAGTACTTC. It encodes CSVFSGRVGEQYF.

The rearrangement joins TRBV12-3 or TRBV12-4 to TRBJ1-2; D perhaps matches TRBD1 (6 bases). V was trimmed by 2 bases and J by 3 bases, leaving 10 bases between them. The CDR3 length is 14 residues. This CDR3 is CASSLTGHDYGYTF. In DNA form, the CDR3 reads TGTGCCAGCAGTTTAACAGGGCACGACTATGGCTACACCTTC.

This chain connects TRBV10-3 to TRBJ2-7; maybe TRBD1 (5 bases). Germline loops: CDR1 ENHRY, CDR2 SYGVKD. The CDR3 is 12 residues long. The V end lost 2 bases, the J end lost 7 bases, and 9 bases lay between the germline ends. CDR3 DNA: TGTGCCATCAGTGAGGGGGCTGTTGAGCAGTACTTC. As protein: CAISEGAVEQYF.

CDR3 loop: CATSRDPPGLAPYEQYF. The CDR3 DNA reads TGTGCCACCAGCAGAGATCCGCCGGGACTAGCGCCTTACGAGCAGTACTTC. The chain carries TRBV15 and TRBJ2-7; 10 positions agree with TRBD2. Germline V CDR1 and CDR2: LNHNV, YYDKDF (reference sequence). V trimming: 0 bases; J trimming: 4 bases; junction bases outside the gene matches: 9. The CDR3 covers 17 residues.

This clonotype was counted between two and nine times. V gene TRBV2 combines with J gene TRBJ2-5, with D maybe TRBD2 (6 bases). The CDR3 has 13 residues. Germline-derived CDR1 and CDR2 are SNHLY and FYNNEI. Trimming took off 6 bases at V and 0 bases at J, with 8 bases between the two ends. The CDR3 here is CASRRTNQETQYF. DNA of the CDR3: TGTGCCAGCAGGAGGACTAACCAAGAGACCCAGTACTTC.

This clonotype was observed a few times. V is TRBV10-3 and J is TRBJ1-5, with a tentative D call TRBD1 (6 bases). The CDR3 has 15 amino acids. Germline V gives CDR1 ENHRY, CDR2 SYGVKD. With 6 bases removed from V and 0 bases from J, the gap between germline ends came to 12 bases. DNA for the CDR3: TGTGCCATCAGGGACAGCCTTAATAGCAATCAGCCCCAGCATTTT. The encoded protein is CAIRDSLNSNQPQHF.

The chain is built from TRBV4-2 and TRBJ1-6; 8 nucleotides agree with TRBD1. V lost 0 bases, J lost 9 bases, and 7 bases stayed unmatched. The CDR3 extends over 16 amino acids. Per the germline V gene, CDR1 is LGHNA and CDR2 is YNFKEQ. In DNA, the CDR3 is TGTGCCAGCAGCCAAGATGGGGGCAGGGGGCTTTCACCCCTCCACTTT. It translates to CASSQDGGRGLSPLHF.

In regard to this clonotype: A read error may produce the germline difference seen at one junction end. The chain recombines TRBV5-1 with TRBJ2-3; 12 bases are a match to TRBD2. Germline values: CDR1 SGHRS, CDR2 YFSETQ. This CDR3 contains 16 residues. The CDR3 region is CASSSDSSGGADAQYF. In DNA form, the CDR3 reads TGCGCCAGCAGCTCCGACTCTAGCGGGGGGGCAGATGCGCAGTATTTT.

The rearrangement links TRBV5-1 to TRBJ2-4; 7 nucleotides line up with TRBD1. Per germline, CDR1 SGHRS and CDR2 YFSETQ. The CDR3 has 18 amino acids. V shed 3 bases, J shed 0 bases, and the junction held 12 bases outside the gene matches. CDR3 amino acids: CASSSTPDRTPAKNIQYF. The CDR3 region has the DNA TGCGCCAGCAGCTCCACCCCGGACAGGACCCCAGCCAAAAACATTCAGTACTTC.

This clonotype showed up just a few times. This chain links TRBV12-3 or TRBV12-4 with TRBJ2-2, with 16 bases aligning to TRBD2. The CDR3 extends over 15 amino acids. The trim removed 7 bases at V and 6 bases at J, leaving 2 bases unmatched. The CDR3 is CASTGTSGRAGELFF. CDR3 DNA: TGTGCCAGCACCGGGACTAGCGGGAGGGCCGGGGAGCTGTTTTTT.

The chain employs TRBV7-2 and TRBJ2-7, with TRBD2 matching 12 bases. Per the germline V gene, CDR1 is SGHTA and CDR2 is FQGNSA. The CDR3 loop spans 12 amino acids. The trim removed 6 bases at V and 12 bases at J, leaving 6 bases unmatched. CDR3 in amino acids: CASRRLAGAMYF. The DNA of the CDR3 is TGTGCCAGCAGAAGACTAGCGGGGGCTATGTACTTC.

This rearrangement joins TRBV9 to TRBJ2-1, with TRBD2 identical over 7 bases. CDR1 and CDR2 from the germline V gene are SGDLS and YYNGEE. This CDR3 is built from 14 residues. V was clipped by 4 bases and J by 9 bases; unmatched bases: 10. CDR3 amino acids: CASSLSGAIPEQFF. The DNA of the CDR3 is TGTGCCAGCAGCTTAAGCGGGGCGATACCTGAGCAGTTCTTC.

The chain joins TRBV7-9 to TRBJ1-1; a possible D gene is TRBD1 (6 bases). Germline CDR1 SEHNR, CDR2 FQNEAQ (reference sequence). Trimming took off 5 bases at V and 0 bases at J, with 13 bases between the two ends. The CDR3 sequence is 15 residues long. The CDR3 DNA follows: TGTGCCAGCAGCCCACAGGGCCGCGTGAACACTGAAGCTTTCTTT. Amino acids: CASSPQGRVNTEAFF. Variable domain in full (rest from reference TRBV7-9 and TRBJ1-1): DTGVSQNPRHKITKRGQNVTFRCDPISEHNRLYWYRQTLGQGPEFLTYFQNEAQLEKSRLLSDRFSAERPKGSFSTLEIQRTEQGDSAMYLCASSPQGRVNTEAFFGQGTRLTVV.

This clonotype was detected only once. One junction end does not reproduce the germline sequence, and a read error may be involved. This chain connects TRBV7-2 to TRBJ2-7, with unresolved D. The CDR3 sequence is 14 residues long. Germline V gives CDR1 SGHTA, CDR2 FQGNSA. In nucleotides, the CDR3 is TGTGCCAGCAGCTTTTCGGACGGCTCCTACGGGCAGTACTTC. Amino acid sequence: CASSFSDGSYGQYF.

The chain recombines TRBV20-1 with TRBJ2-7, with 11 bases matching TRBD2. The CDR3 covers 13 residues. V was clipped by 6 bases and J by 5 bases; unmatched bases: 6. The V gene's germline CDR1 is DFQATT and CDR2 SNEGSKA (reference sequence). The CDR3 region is CSAETSGEHEQYF. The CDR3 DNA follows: TGCAGTGCCGAGACTAGCGGGGAACACGAGCAGTACTTC.

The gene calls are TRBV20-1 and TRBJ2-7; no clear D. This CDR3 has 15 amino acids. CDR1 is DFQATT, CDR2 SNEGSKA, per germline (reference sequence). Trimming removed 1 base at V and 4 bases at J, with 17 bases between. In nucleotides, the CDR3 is TGCAGTGCTAGAGGAACCGCTAATGGCCCTTACGAGCAGTACTTC. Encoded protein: CSARGTANGPYEQYF.

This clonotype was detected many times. The CDR3 is CSVERDQLDNEQFF. CDR3 nucleotides: TGCAGCGTTGAGAGGGACCAGTTAGACAATGAGCAGTTCTTC. The chain couples TRBV29-1 to TRBJ2-1, with D possibly being TRBD1 or TRBD2 (5 bases each). V lost 3 bases, J lost 5 bases, and 14 bases lay in between. Germline assignment: CDR1 SQVTM and CDR2 ANQGSEA. The CDR3 loop spans 14 amino acids.

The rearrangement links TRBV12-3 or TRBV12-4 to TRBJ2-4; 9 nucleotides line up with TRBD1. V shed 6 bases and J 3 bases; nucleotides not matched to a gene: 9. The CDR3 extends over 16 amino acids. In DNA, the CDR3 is TGTGCCAGCAGGCTCACCACAGGGGGCAGCAAAAACATTCAGTACTTC. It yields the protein CASRLTTGGSKNIQYF.

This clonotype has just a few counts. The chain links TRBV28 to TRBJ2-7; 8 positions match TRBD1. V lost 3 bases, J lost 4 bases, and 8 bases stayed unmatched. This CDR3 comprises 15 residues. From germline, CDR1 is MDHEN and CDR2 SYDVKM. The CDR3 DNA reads TGTGCCAGCAGTTTCTCGACAGGGGATTTATACGAGCAGTACTTC. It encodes CASSFSTGDLYEQYF.